These 10 T cell receptor beta chains were all obtained from the same sample, sequenced in a study of post-analysis software for immune sequencing data. General study points: Four or five TRBV segments were more frequent in patients than controls; TRBV5-6, TRBV5-1 and TRBV20-1 belonged to this group.

The authors incorporated unique molecular identifiers into the TCR beta cDNA libraries. TCRdb redid the calling of the PCR reads with MiXCR, one entry per CDR3 protein. The repertoire holds some 690,000 distinct CDR3 sequences, 59% seen once, with about 10% in the top ten. Their specific antigens are unknown. Material: blood. The receptors shown here come from a girl aged 2-9 years with multiple sclerosis.

The chain recombines TRBV18 with TRBJ2-7; D unclear. CDR3 length: 12 amino acids. Trimming took 1 base from V and 5 from J, leaving 6 bases between them. The germline CDR1 and CDR2 sequences are KGHSH and LQKENI. The CDR3 DNA reads TGTGCCAGCTCACCACTACCTCACGAGCAGTACTTC. Residues: CASSPLPHEQYF.

The CDR3 protein is CASSKDRNNEQFF. Written as DNA, the CDR3 is TGTGCCAGCAGTAAGGACAGAAACAATGAGCAGTTCTTC. The V gene is TRBV2, the J gene TRBJ2-1; D perhaps matches TRBD1 (6 bases). V gave up 5 bases and J gave up 5 bases, with 10 bases separating them. This CDR3 has 13 residues. In germline, CDR1 is SNHLY, CDR2 FYNNEI.

Of note for this clonotype: This may be a read error, as it is one base from a much larger clone. The V gene is TRBV5-5, the J gene TRBJ2-1, with 10 nucleotides matching TRBD1. Trimming took 1 base from V and 7 from J; bases not matched to a gene: 5. The CDR3 runs to 15 residues. CDR1 SGHKS and CDR2 YYEKEE come from the germline V gene (reference sequence). Here the CDR3 reads CASSLRWDRGNEQFF. The CDR3 DNA reads TGTGCCAGCAGCTTGAGGTGGGACAGGGGAAATGAGCAGTTCTTC. Together with reference TRBV5-5 and TRBJ2-1, the CDR3 gives the full variable domain: DAGVTQSPTHLIKTRGQQVTLRCSPISGHKSVSWYQQVLGQGPQFIFQYYEKEERGRGNFPDRFSARQFPNYSSELNVNALLLGDSALYLCASSLRWDRGNEQFFGPGTRLTVL.

V is TRBV12-3 or TRBV12-4 and J is TRBJ1-5; D may be TRBD1 (5 bases). The CDR3 totals 13 residues. Trimming shortened V by 6 bases and J by 9 bases, and 15 bases separated the two germline ends. The DNA for the CDR3 is TGTGCCAGCAGCCCCAAGAATGGGGGGCCCCAGCATTTT. Translation: CASSPKNGGPQHF.

The chain links TRBV7-9 to TRBJ2-3; the D is unclear. CDR1 and CDR2 (germline): SEHNR, FQNEAQ (reference sequence). The CDR3 contains 15 residues. Trimming shortened V by 6 bases and J by 3 bases, and 16 bases separated the two germline ends. CDR3 nucleotides: TGTGCCAGCAGGCCTAGTTTTGCGTTAACAGATACGCAGTATTTT. Its translation: CASRPSFALTDTQYF.

V and J are TRBV20-1 and TRBJ2-1; 9 bases match TRBD1. Germline V gene lookup returns CDR1 DFQATT and CDR2 SNEGSKA (reference sequence). Losses at the gene ends were 6 bases for V and 5 bases for J; bases not matched to a gene: 17. The CDR3 contains 17 residues. The CDR3 sequence: CSADVDAGTGLNNEQFF. The CDR3, as DNA: TGCAGTGCAGATGTCGACGCCGGGACAGGGTTAAACAATGAGCAGTTCTTC.

The V and J genes are TRBV2 and TRBJ2-7; D tentatively reads TRBD1 or TRBD2 (5 bases each). This CDR3 has 13 residues. Germline V gene data show CDR1 as SNHLY and CDR2 as FYNNEI. V was clipped by 8 bases and J by 0 bases, with 11 bases between them. The DNA for the CDR3 is TGTGCCAGCCGGGACGTAAGCTCCTACGAGCAGTACTTC. As protein: CASRDVSSYEQYF.

The gene calls are TRBV5-1 and TRBJ2-2; a possible D gene is TRBD2 (5 bases). The CDR3 sequence is 13 residues long. Per the germline V gene, CDR1 is SGHRS and CDR2 is YFSETQ. V lost 4 bases to trimming and J lost 6 bases, with 10 bases between them. CDR3 loop: CASSMTIPGELFF. Written as DNA, the CDR3 is TGCGCCAGCAGCATGACTATACCCGGGGAGCTGTTTTTT. The variable domain in full, completed from reference TRBV5-1 and TRBJ2-2, reads KAGVTQTPRYLIKTRGQQVTLSCSPISGHRSVSWYQQTPGQGLQFLFEYFSETQRNKGNFPGRFSGRQFSNSRSEMNVSTLELGDSALYLCASSMTIPGELFFGEGSRLTVL.

This clonotype was observed a few times. V is TRBV12-3 or TRBV12-4 and J is TRBJ1-1; 7 bases agree with TRBD1. After removal of 8 bases from V and 2 bases from J, the junction contained 8 bases not matched to a gene. The length of the CDR3 is 14 residues. CDR3 in amino acids: CASGERQGNTEAFF. The CDR3 nucleotides read TGTGCCAGCGGCGAACGACAGGGTAACACTGAAGCTTTCTTT.

The rearrangement links TRBV7-9 to TRBJ2-7, with 10 bases matching TRBD1. The V gene's germline CDR1 is SEHNR and CDR2 FQNEAQ (reference sequence). The V and J ends lost 5 bases and 3 bases, in that order; junction bases with no gene match: 7. The length of the CDR3 is 15 residues. The DNA of the CDR3 is TGTGCCAGCAGCCCCCTAGACAGGGGGCTCTACGAGCAGTACTTC. Translated: CASSPLDRGLYEQYF.